This entry lists 31 T cell receptor beta chains sequenced from one sample in a study of Ad26.COV2.S vaccination and SARS-CoV-2 variants. Described treatment: 19 received Ad26.COV2.S at low or high dose, single or two shots; about 5 received placebo; per-sample allocation not given. Collection of the samples took place on day 63 after the first injection of vaccine or placebo. TCRdb's table, derived via immunoSEQ multiplex PCR, lists solely in-frame clones and lacks some. This sample has roughly 500,000 clones, with roughly nine tenths found just once. Here the sequenced sample was peripheral blood, taken in a trial of Ad26.COV2.S vaccine versus placebo. The source is a person aged 18-65 years who received the Ad26.COV2.S COVID-19 vaccine or a placebo.

The CDR3, as DNA: TGTGCCAGTAGTCCGCGGACAGGGGGGGAGTTCTATGGCTACACCTTC. Protein: CASSPRTGGEFYGYTF. This chain connects TRBV19 to TRBJ1-2; 10 bases line up with TRBD1. V dropped 5 bases and J dropped 4; count of bases not matched to a gene: 10. CDR1 LNHDA and CDR2 SQIVND come from the germline V gene (reference sequence). This CDR3 is 16 amino acids long.

The chain recombines TRBV5-1 with TRBJ2-3, with D perhaps matching TRBD1 or TRBD2 (5 bases each). The CDR3 totals 13 residues. The V end lost 7 bases, the J end lost 0 bases, and 9 bases lay between the germline ends. Germline CDR1 reads SGHRS; CDR2 reads YFSETQ. The CDR3 DNA reads TGCGCCAGCTCGGGGCTCAGCACAGATACGCAGTATTTT. Its translation is CASSGLSTDTQYF.

CDR3 amino acids: CASSYDQGRLSEQYF. The CDR3 nucleotides read TGTGCCAGCAGCTACGACCAGGGGCGCTTGAGCGAGCAGTACTTC. The V and J genes are TRBV7-6 and TRBJ2-7; possibly TRBD1 for D (6 bases). Germline CDR1 and CDR2: SGHVS and FNYEAQ. The CDR3 totals 15 residues. V was clipped by 4 bases and J by 6 bases, with 19 bases between them.

In its sample, this clone was seen once. The gene calls are TRBV5-5 and TRBJ2-7; TRBD2 matches at 9 bases. Germline lookup yields CDR1 SGHKS and CDR2 YYEKEE (reference sequence). The CDR3 is 15 amino acids. V gave up 4 bases and J gave up 2 bases; unmatched junction bases: 7. CDR3 in DNA: TGTGCCAGCAGCCCCATAGCGGGAGTTGCCTACGAGCAGTACGTC. It yields the protein CASSPIAGVAYEQYV.

The rearrangement joins TRBV11-3 to TRBJ2-2; the match to TRBD2 covers 8 bases. The CDR3 is 16 residues long. Trimming cost V 4 bases and J 3 bases; bases outside gene matches: 7. The germline V gene has CDR1 SGHNT and CDR2 YENEEA. CDR3 amino acids: CASSSQRGPYTGELFF. CDR3 nucleotide sequence: TGTGCCAGCAGCTCCCAGCGGGGGCCCTACACCGGGGAGCTGTTTTTT.

V and J are TRBV5-1 and TRBJ1-2, with no clear D. V gave up 6 bases and J gave up 8 bases, with 14 bases separating them. Germline-derived CDR1 and CDR2 are SGHRS and YFSETQ. The CDR3 loop spans 12 amino acids. The CDR3 DNA reads as TGCGCCAGCATCGCAGATGATGGCGGCTACACCTTC. This translates into CASIADDGGYTF.

CDR3 DNA sequence: TGCGCCAGCAGCCAAGATTCGAGGTCGCTGGACAGGGGATACGAGCAGTACTTC. Its translation is CASSQDSRSLDRGYEQYF. This sequence joins TRBV4-3 and TRBJ2-7; 9 nucleotides agree with TRBD1. The junction had 13 bases not matched to a gene; V was cut back by 0 bases and J by 4 bases. This CDR3 has 18 amino acids. Germline V gene lookup returns CDR1 LGHNA and CDR2 YSLEER.

With respect to this clone: Distinct nucleotide sequences in the sample also encode this CDR3. The chain links TRBV7-9 to TRBJ2-1, with D unresolved. CDR1 is SEHNR, CDR2 FQNEAQ, per germline (reference sequence). The CDR3 is made up of 13 amino acids. V was trimmed by 4 bases and J by 0 bases, leaving 4 bases between them. The CDR3 loop reads CASSSGSYNEQFF. CDR3 nucleotides: TGTGCCAGCAGCTCCGGCTCCTACAATGAGCAGTTCTTC.

CDR3 sequence: CASSLGRQETQYF. CDR3 DNA sequence: TGTGCCAGCAGTTTAGGACGGCAAGAGACCCAGTACTTC. The chain recombines TRBV28 with TRBJ2-5; no reliable D call. Trimming took 2 bases from V and 2 from J, leaving 6 bases between them. Per germline, CDR1 MDHEN and CDR2 SYDVKM. The CDR3 runs 13 residues.

The rearrangement joins TRBV19 to TRBJ1-1; the match to TRBD1 covers 11 bases. The CDR3 length is 16 residues. Per germline, CDR1 LNHDA and CDR2 SQIVND (reference sequence). V lost 5 bases, J lost 3 bases, and 8 bases stayed unmatched. The chain's CDR3 is CASSLGTGGVDTEAFF. CDR3 nucleotides: TGTGCCAGTAGTCTCGGGACAGGGGGTGTGGACACTGAAGCTTTCTTT.

The rearrangement joins TRBV5-1 to TRBJ1-2, with 10 bases fitting TRBD1. J gave up 8 bases and V 2 bases, and 9 bases lay outside the gene matches. This CDR3 contains 15 residues. Germline V CDR1 and CDR2: SGHRS, YFSETQ. In DNA, the CDR3 is TGCGCCAGCAGCTTTTCCGGGACAGGGGAGGAAGGCTACACCTTC. Translation: CASSFSGTGEEGYTF.

The V call is TRBV7-2, the J call TRBJ2-1, with D unresolved. Trimming removed 5 bases from V and 6 bases from J, with 14 bases in between. CDR1 and CDR2 from the germline V gene are SGHTA and FQGNSA. The CDR3 has 14 residues. The CDR3 is CASSPPGSPNEQFF. CDR3 in DNA: TGTGCCAGCAGCCCCCCTGGGTCCCCCAATGAGCAGTTCTTC.

J is TRBJ2-5 and V is TRBV13; 8 bases match TRBD2. The CDR3 length is 16 residues. J was trimmed by 1 base and V by 5 bases; bases with no gene match: 9. Germline assignment: CDR1 PRHDT and CDR2 FYEKMQ (reference sequence). In DNA form, the CDR3 reads TGTGCCAGCAGCCTCCTAAGAGCGGGAGCCCAAGAGACCCAGTACTTC. This translates into CASSLLRAGAQETQYF.

V is TRBV6-1 and J is TRBJ1-2; D gene unclear. The CDR3 is made up of 12 amino acids. V dropped 1 base and J dropped 4 bases, with 4 bases sitting between them. The germline gives CDR1 MNHNS, CDR2 SASEGT. CDR3 amino acids: CASSEDLYGYTF. As DNA, the CDR3 is TGTGCCAGCAGTGAAGATCTCTATGGCTACACCTTC.

This chain connects TRBV29-1 to TRBJ2-6; D is perhaps TRBD1 (5 bases). This CDR3 has 14 amino acids. CDR1 is SQVTM and CDR2 is ANQGSEA in the germline V gene. Trimming pared 4 bases from V and 0 bases from J, leaving 7 bases between. CDR3 loop: CSVAQVSGANVLTF. DNA for the CDR3: TGCAGCGTTGCACAGGTCTCTGGGGCCAACGTCCTGACTTTC.

The chain employs TRBV7-3 and TRBJ1-2; the match to TRBD1 covers 7 bases. CDR1 SGHTA and CDR2 FQGTGA come from the germline V gene. CDR3 length equals 13 residues. V shed 5 bases, J shed 2 bases, and the junction held 2 bases outside the gene matches. As DNA, the CDR3 is TGTGCCAGCAGCCCGACAGGGAACTATGGCTACACCTTC. Translated, it gives CASSPTGNYGYTF.

The V call is TRBV27, the J call TRBJ2-3; 9 bases map to TRBD2. The CDR3 spans 17 residues. CDR1 is MNHEY, CDR2 SMNVEV, per germline (reference sequence). J was trimmed by 2 bases and V by 0 bases; bases with no gene match: 6. This CDR3 reads CASSLSGRGGYTDTQYF. For the CDR3, the DNA is TGTGCCAGCAGTTTATCTGGGCGGGGGGGGTACACAGATACGCAGTATTTT.

This clone was recorded a few times. The chain joins TRBV7-2 to TRBJ2-1, with TRBD2 identical over 7 bases. With 1 base clipped from V and 3 bases from J, the junction kept 0 bases outside the gene matches. Germline CDR1 SGHTA, CDR2 FQGNSA. The length of the CDR3 is 14 residues. The DNA for the CDR3 is TGTGCCAGCAGCTTAGAGCGGGGCTACAATGAGCAGTTCTTC. It codes for CASSLERGYNEQFF.

With respect to this clone: The DNA is omitted, as the CDR3 cannot be located on it reliably, and the CDR3 follows TCRdb's listing. The CDR3 sequence is CASSKPEWGQGTGEQYV. This chain joins TRBV21-1 and TRBJ2-7; the DNA was not used to check the table's D call, TRBD1. TRBV21-1 is a pseudogene. The CDR3 length is 17 residues, termini included.

This CDR3 is CASSLWGRGGPNQPQHF. The CDR3 DNA is TGTGCCAGCAGTTTATGGGGACGGGGGGGCCCAAATCAGCCCCAGCATTTT. V usage is TRBV27 and J usage is TRBJ1-5; possible D gene TRBD1, 6 bases. V lost 1 base and J lost 4, with 17 bases in between. CDR1 MNHEY and CDR2 SMNVEV come from the germline V gene (reference sequence). The CDR3 extends over 17 amino acids.

J is TRBJ1-1 and V is TRBV19, with D perhaps matching TRBD1 (5 bases). V was shortened by 4 bases and J by 3 bases, with 12 bases between the two germline ends. The CDR3 covers 14 residues. In germline, CDR1 is LNHDA, CDR2 SQIVND (reference sequence). CDR3 in DNA: TGTGCCAGTAGTAGTAGAGGGACCTACACTGAAGCTTTCTTT. As protein: CASSSRGTYTEAFF.

The chain is built from TRBV11-1 and TRBJ1-2; TRBD1 matches 8 bases. The V gene end was trimmed by 8 bases and the J gene end by 4 bases; junction bases not matched to a gene: 6. This CDR3 has 13 amino acids. Germline CDR1 and CDR2: SGHAT and FQDESV (reference sequence). The CDR3 loop reads CASGHRGVYGYTF. In DNA, the CDR3 is TGTGCCAGCGGACACAGGGGGGTCTATGGCTACACCTTC. Drawing the rest from reference TRBV11-1 and TRBJ1-2, the complete variable domain is EAEVAQSPRYKITEKSQAVAFWCDPISGHATLYWYRQILGQGPELLVQFQDESVVDDSQLPKDRFSAERLKGVDSTLKIQPAELGDSAMYLCASGHRGVYGYTFGSGTRLTVV.

The chain carries TRBV7-8 and TRBJ1-1; 10 bases are a match to TRBD1. CDR1 is SGHVS and CDR2 is FQNEAQ in the germline V gene. CDR3 length equals 16 residues. The junction had 9 bases not matched to a gene; V was cut back by 5 bases and J by 3 bases. CDR3 coding DNA: TGTGCCAGCAGCGACGGGACAGGGGATGCGGACACTGAAGCTTTCTTT. Translation: CASSDGTGDADTEAFF.

The chain links TRBV7-9 to TRBJ1-1, with no clear D. The germline V and J ends were trimmed by 5 bases and 6 bases, with 16 bases remaining between them. This CDR3 is 14 amino acids long. Germline loops: CDR1 SEHNR, CDR2 FQNEAQ (reference sequence). The CDR3 loop is CASSLASRRPEAFF. CDR3 coding DNA: TGTGCCAGCAGCCTCGCCTCTCGGAGGCCTGAAGCTTTCTTT.

This clone was detected a few times. This rearrangement joins TRBV9 to TRBJ2-1, with 8 bases matching TRBD2. J gave up 2 bases and V 2 bases, and 0 bases lay outside the gene matches. CDR3 length: 14 amino acids. Germline lookup yields CDR1 SGDLS and CDR2 YYNGEE. The CDR3: CASSVSGTYNEQFF. The CDR3 DNA follows: TGTGCCAGCAGCGTTAGCGGGACCTACAATGAGCAGTTCTTC.

V gene TRBV28 combines with J gene TRBJ1-3; D remains unclear. The CDR3 spans 15 residues. With 7 bases removed from V and 0 bases from J, the gap between germline ends came to 13 bases. From germline, CDR1 is MDHEN and CDR2 SYDVKM. CDR3 amino acids: CASNVGLLSGNTIYF. CDR3 in DNA: TGTGCCAGCAACGTTGGTCTCCTCTCTGGAAACACCATATATTTT.

This chain joins TRBV14 and TRBJ2-1, with D possibly TRBD2 on 7 matching bases. Trimming left V 4 bases short and J 4 bases short, with 20 bases between. Germline-derived CDR1 and CDR2 are SGHDN and FVKESK. The CDR3 is 17 residues long. CDR3 sequence: CASSPRGGGRGYNEQFF. The DNA for the CDR3 is TGTGCCAGCAGCCCTCGAGGGGGGGGAAGGGGTTACAATGAGCAGTTCTTC.

The genes are TRBV7-3 and TRBJ2-3, with 7 bases fitting TRBD1. Germline lookup yields CDR1 SGHTA and CDR2 FQGTGA. The CDR3 runs to 18 residues. The junction had 16 bases not matched to a gene; V was cut back by 5 bases and J by 2 bases. The CDR3 bases are TGTGCCAGCAGCCTTCAACCCGACAGGGTCTGGAACACAGATACGCAGTATTTT. It is translated as CASSLQPDRVWNTDTQYF.

Turning to this clone: This specimen includes other DNA sequences encoding the same CDR3. The chain recombines TRBV19 with TRBJ1-5; maybe TRBD1 (6 bases). The CDR3 contains 13 residues. Trimming cost V 3 bases and J 6 bases, with 9 bases left between them. CDR1 and CDR2 from the germline V gene are LNHDA and SQIVND (reference sequence). CDR3 DNA sequence: TGTGCCAGTAGTATTAGGGGGGCTCAGCCCCAGCATTTT. Residues: CASSIRGAQPQHF.

This clone came up a few times. This sequence joins TRBV5-1 and TRBJ1-6; D is unclear. Germline CDR1 reads SGHRS; CDR2 reads YFSETQ. Trimming pared 4 bases from V and 0 bases from J, leaving 14 bases between. The CDR3 loop spans 17 amino acids. The CDR3 protein is CASSPFSPSSYNSPLHF. CDR3 nucleotides: TGCGCCAGCAGCCCCTTTTCTCCGTCCTCCTATAATTCACCCCTCCACTTT.

This clone has just a few counts. The V and J genes are TRBV5-1 and TRBJ1-2, with a tentative D call TRBD1 (6 bases). V shed 0 bases and J shed 10 bases, with 13 bases lying between them. The CDR3 totals 13 residues. The germline V gene encodes CDR1 SGHRS and CDR2 YFSETQ. The CDR3 nucleotides read TGCGCCAGCAGCTTGGGTTTACAGGGAATCTACACCTTC. Translated, it gives CASSLGLQGIYTF.